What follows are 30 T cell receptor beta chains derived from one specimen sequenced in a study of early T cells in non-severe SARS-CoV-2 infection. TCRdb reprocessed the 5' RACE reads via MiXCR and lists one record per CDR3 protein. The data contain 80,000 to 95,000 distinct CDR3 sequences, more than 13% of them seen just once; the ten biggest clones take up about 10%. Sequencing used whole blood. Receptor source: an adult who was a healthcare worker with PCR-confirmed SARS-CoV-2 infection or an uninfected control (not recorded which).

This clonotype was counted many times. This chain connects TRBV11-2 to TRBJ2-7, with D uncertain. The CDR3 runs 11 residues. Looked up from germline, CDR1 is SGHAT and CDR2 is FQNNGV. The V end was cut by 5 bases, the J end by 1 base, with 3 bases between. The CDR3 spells CASSPSYEQYF. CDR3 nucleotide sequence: TGTGCCAGCAGCCCTTCCTACGAGCAGTACTTC.

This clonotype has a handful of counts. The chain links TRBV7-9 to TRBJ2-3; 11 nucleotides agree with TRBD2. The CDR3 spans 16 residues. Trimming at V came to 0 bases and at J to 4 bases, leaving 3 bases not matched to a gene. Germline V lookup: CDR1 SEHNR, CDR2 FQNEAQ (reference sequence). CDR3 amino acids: CASSLASGGAPDTQYF. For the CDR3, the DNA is TGTGCCAGCAGCTTAGCTAGCGGGGGGGCGCCAGATACGCAGTATTTT.

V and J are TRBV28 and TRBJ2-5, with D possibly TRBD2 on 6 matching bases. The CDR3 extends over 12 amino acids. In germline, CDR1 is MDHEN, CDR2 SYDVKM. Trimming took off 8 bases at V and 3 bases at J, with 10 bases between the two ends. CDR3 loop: CASATSKETQYF. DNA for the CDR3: TGTGCCAGCGCTACTAGCAAAGAGACCCAGTACTTC.

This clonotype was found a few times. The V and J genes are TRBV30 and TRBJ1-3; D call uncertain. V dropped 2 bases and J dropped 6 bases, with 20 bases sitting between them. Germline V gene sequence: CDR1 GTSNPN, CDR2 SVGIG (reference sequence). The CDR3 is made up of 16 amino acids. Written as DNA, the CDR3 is TGTGCCTGGAGTCCCGGTAGGGTTTTTGGAGAAAACACCATATATTTT. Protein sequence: CAWSPGRVFGENTIYF.

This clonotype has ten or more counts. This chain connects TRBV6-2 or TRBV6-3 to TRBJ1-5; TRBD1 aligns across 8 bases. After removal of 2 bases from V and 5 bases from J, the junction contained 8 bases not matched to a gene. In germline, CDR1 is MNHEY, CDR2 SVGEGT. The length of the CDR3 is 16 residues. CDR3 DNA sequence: TGTGCCAGCAGTTACGCCCCGGACAGGGTCGATCAGCCCCAGCATTTT. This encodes CASSYAPDRVDQPQHF.

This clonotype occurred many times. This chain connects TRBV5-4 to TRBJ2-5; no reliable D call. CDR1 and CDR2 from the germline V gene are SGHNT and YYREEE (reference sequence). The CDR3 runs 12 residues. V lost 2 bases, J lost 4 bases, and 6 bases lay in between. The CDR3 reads CASSLPGETQYF. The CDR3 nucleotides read TGTGCCAGCAGCTTACCAGGAGAGACCCAGTACTTC.

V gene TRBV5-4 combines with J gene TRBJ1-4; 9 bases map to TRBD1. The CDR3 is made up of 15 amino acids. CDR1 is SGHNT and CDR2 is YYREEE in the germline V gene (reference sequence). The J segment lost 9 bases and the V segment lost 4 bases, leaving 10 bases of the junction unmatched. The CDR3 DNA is TGTGCCAGCAGCCCGACAGGGGGAACCAAGAAAAAACTGTTTTTT. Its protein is CASSPTGGTKKKLFF.

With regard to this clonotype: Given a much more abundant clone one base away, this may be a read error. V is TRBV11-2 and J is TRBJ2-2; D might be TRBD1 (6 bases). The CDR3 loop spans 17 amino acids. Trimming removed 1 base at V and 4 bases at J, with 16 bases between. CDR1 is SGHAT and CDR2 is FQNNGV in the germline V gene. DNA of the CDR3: TGTGCCAGCAGCTTAGCAGGGACAACTGTTTTCACCGGGGAGCTGTTTTTT. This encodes CASSLAGTTVFTGELFF.

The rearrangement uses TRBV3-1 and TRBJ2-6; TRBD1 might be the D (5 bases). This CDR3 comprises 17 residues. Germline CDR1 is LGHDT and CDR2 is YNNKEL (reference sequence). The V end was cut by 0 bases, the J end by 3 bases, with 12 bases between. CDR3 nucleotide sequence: TGTGCCAGCAGCCAAGAATTAGGGGTAGTTGGGGCCAACGTCCTGACTTTC. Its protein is CASSQELGVVGANVLTF.

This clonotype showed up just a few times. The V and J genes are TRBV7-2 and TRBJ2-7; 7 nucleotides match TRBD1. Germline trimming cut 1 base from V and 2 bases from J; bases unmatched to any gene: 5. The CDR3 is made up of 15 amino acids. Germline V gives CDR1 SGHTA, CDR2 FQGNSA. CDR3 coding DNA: TGTGCCAGCAGCTTAGGGGAGACAGGGACCTACGAGCAGTACTTC. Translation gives CASSLGETGTYEQYF.

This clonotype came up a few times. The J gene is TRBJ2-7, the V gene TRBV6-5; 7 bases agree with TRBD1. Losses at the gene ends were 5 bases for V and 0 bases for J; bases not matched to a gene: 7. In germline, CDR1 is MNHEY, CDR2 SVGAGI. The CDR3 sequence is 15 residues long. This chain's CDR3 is CASSAYRDSSYEQYF. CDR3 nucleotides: TGTGCCAGCAGTGCGTACCGGGACAGCTCCTACGAGCAGTACTTC.

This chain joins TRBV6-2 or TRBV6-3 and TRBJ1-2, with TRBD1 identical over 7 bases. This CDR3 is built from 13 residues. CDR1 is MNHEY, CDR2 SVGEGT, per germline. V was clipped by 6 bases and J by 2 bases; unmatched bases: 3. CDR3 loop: CASRQTGNYGYTF. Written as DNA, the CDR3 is TGTGCCAGCAGACAGACAGGGAACTATGGCTACACCTTC.

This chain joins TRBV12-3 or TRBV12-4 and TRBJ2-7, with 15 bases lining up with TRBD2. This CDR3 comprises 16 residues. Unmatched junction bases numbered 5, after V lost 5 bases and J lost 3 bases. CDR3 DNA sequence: TGTGCCAGCAGTCAGGGACTAGCGGGGGGAAACTACGAGCAGTACTTC. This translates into CASSQGLAGGNYEQYF.

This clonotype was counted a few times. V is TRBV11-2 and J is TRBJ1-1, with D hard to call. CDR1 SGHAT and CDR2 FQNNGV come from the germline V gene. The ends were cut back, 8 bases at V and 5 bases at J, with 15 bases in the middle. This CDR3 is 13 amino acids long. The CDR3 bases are TGTGCCAGCTCCCCCGAGGGAGAAACTGAAGCTTTCTTT. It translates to CASSPEGETEAFF.

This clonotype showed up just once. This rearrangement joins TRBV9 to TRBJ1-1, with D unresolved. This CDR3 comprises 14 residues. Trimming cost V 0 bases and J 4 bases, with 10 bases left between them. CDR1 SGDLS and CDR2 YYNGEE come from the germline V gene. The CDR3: CASSVGSRSTEAFF. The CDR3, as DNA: TGTGCCAGCAGCGTAGGAAGCAGGTCCACTGAAGCTTTCTTT.

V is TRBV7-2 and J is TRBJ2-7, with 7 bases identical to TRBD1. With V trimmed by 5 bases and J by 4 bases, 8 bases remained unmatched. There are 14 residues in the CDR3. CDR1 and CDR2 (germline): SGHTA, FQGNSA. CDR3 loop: CASSRTGFSYEQYF. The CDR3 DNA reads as TGTGCCAGCAGCCGGACAGGATTTTCATACGAGCAGTACTTC.

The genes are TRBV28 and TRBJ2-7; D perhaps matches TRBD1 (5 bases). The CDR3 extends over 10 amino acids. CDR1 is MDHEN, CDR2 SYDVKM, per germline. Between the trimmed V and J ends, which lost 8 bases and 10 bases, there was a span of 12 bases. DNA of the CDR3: TGTGCCAGCGGCGGTAGGGGCCAGTACTTC. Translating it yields CASGGRGQYF.

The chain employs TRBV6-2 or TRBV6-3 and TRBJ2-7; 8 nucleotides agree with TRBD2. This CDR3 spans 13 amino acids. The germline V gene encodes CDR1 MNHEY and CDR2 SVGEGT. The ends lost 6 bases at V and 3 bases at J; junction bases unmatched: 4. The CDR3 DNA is TGTGCCAGCAGCTATCTAGCGGGCTACGAGCAGTACTTC. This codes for CASSYLAGYEQYF.

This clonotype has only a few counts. CDR3 DNA: TGTGCCAGCAGTCTACAGCATAGCGTCCTCACCGGGGAGCTGTTTTTT. It codes for CASSLQHSVLTGELFF. The V gene is TRBV12-3 or TRBV12-4, the J gene TRBJ2-2, with D maybe TRBD2 (5 bases). Trimming took 5 bases from V and 4 from J, leaving 17 bases between them. This CDR3 contains 16 residues.

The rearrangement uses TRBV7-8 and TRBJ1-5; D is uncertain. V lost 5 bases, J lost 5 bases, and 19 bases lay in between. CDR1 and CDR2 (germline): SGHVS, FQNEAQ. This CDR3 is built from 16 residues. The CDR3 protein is CASSLRTRSNYQPQHF. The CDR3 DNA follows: TGTGCCAGCAGCCTAAGAACCCGTAGCAATTATCAGCCCCAGCATTTT.

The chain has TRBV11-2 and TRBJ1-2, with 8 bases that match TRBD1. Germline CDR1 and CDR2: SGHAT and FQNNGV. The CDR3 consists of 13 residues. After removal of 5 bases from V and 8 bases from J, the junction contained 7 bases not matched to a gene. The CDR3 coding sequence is TGTGCCAGCAGCCAGCAGGGGGCAGGGGGCTACACCTTC. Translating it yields CASSQQGAGGYTF.

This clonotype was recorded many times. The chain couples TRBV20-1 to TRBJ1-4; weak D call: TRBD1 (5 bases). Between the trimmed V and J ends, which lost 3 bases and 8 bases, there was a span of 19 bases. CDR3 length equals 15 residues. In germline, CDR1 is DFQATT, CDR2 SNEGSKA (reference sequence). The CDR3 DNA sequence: TGCAGTGCTAGGGCCGACAGTACGAATACCGAAAAACTGTTTTTT. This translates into CSARADSTNTEKLFF.

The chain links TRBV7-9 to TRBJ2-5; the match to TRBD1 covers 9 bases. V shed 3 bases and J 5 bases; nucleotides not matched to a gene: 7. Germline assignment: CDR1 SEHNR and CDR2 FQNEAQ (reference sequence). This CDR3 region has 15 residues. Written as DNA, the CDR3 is TGTGCCAGCAGCTTTTGGACAGGGGCCGTCGAGACCCAGTACTTC. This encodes CASSFWTGAVETQYF.

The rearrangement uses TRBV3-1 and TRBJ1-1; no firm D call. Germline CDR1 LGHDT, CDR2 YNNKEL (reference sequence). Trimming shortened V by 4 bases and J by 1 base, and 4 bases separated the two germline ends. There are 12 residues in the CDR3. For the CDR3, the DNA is TGTGCCAGCAGCCGTTGGAACACTGAAGCTTTCTTT. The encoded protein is CASSRWNTEAFF.

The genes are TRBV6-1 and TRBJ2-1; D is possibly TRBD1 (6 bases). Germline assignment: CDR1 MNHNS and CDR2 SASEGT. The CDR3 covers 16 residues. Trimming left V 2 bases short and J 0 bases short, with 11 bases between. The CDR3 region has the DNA TGTGCCAGCAGTGAACCTGGGGGCAGCTCCTACAATGAGCAGTTCTTC. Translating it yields CASSEPGGSSYNEQFF.

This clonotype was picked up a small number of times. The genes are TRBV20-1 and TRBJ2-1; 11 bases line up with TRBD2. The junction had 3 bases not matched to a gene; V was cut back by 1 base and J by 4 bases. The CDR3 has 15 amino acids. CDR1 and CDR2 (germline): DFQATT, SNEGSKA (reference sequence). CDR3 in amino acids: CSARVLAGDYNEQFF. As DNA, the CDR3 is TGCAGTGCTAGAGTACTAGCGGGGGATTACAATGAGCAGTTCTTC.

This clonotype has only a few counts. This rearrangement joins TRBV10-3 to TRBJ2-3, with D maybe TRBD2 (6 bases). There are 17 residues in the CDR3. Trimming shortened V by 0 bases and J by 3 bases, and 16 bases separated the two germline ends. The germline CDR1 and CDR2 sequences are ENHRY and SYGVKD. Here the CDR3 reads CAISESGRGMETDTQYF. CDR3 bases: TGTGCCATCAGTGAGTCGGGCCGGGGGATGGAGACAGATACGCAGTATTTT.

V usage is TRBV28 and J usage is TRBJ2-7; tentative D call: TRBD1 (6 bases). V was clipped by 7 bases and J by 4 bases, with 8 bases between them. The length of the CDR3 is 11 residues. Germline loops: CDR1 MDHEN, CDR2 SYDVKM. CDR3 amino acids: CASTGAYEQYF. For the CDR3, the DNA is TGTGCCAGCACAGGGGCATACGAGCAGTACTTC.

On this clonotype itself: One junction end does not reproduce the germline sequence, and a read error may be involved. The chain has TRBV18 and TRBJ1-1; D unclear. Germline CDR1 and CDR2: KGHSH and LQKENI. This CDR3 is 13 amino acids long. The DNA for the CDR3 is TGTGCCAGCTCACCCCGAGGCACCACTGAAGTTTTCTTT. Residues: CASSPRGTTEVFF.

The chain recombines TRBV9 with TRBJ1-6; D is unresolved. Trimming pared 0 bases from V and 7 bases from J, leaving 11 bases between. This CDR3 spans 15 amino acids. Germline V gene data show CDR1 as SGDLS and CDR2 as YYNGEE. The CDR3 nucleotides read TGTGCCAGCAGCGTAGAAACTGCCGGCAATTCACCCCTCCACTTT. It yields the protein CASSVETAGNSPLHF.